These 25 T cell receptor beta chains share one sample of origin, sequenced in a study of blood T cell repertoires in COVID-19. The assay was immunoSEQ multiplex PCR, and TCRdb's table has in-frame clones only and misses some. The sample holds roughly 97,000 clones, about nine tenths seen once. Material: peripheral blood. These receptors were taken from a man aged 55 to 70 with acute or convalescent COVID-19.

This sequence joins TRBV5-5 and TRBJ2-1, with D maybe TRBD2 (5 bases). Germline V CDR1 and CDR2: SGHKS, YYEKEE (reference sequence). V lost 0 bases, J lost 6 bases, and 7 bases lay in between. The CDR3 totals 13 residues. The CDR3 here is CASSLEEVNEQFF. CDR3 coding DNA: TGTGCCAGCAGCTTGGAGGAGGTCAATGAGCAGTTCTTC.

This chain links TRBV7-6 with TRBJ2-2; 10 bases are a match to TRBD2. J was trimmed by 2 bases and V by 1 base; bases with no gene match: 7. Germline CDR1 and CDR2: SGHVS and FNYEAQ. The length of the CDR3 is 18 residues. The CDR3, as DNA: TGTGCCAGCAGCTTAGACGGAGCGGGGGGGCGAAACACCGGGGAGCTGTTTTTT. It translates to CASSLDGAGGRNTGELFF. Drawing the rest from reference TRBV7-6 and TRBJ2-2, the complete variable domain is GAGVSQSPRYKVTKRGQDVALRCDPISGHVSLYWYRQALGQGPEFLTYFNYEAQQDKSGLPNDRFSAERPEGSISTLTIQRTEQRDSAMYRCASSLDGAGGRNTGELFFGEGSRLTVL.

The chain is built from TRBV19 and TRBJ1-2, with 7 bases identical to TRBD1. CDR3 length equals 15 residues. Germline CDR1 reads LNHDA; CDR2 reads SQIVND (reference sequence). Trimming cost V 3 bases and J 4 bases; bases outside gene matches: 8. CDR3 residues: CASSIGQAGSYGYTF. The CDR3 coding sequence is TGTGCCAGTAGTATTGGACAGGCCGGGAGCTATGGCTACACCTTC.

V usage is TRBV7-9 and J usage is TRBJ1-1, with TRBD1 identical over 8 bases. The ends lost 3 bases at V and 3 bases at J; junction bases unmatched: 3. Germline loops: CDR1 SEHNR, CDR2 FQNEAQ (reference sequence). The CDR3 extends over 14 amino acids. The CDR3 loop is CASSFRQGHTEAFF. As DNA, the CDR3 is TGTGCCAGCAGCTTTAGACAGGGGCACACTGAAGCTTTCTTT.

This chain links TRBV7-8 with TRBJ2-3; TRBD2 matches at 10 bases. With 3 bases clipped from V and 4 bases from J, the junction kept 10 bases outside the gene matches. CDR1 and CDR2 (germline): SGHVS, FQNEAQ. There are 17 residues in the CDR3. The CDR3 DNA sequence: TGTGCCAGCAGCTTCCAAGATCGAGCGGGGGGGTCAGATACGCAGTATTTT. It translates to CASSFQDRAGGSDTQYF.

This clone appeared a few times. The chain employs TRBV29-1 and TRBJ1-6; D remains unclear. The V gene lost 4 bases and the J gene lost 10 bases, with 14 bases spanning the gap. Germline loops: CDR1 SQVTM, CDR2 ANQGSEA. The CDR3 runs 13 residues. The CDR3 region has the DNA TGCAGCGTTGTGACGGGAGAGGGCTCACCCCTCCACTTT. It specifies CSVVTGEGSPLHF.

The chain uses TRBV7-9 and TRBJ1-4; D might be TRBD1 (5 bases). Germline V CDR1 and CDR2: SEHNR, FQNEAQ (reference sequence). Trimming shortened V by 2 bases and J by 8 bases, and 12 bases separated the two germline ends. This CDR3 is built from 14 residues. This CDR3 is CASSLQSRAEKLFF. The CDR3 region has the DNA TGTGCCAGCAGCTTACAGTCCAGGGCCGAAAAACTGTTTTTT.

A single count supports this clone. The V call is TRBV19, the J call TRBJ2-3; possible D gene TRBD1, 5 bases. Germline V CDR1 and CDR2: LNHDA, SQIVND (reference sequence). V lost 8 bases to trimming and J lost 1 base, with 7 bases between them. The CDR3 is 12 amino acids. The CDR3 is CASSQGTDTQYF. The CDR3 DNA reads TGTGCCAGTTCACAGGGCACAGATACGCAGTATTTT.

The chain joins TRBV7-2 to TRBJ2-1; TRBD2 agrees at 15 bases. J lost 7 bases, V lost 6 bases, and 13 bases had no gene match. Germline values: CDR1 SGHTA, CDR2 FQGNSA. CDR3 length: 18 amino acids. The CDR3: CASRQGRTSGGAANEQFF. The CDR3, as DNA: TGTGCCAGCAGGCAGGGGAGGACTAGCGGGGGGGCAGCGAATGAGCAGTTCTTC.

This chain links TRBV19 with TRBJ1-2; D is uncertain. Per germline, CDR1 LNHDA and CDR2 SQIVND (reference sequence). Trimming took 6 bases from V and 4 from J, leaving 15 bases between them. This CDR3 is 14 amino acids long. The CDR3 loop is CASRAHLKSYGYTF. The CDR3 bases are TGTGCCAGTAGAGCCCACCTGAAGAGCTATGGCTACACCTTC.

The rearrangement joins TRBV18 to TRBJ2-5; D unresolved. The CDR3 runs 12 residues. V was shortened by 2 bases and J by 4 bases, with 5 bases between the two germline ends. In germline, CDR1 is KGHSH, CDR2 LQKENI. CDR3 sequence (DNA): TGTGCCAGCTCACCAACGGGAGAGACCCAGTACTTC. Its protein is CASSPTGETQYF. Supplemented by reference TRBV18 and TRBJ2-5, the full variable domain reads NAGVMQNPRHLVRRRGQEARLRCSPMKGHSHVYWYRQLPEEGLKFMVYLQKENIIDESGMPKERFSAEFPKEGPSILRIQQVVRGDSAAYFCASSPTGETQYFGPGTRLLVL.

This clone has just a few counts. CDR3 DNA: TGTGCCAGCAGCTTTGGGGCAGGGGGAAACACCATATATTTT. It translates to CASSFGAGGNTIYF. This chain uses TRBV7-8 with TRBJ1-3, with D possibly being TRBD1 (5 bases). Trimming shortened V by 3 bases and J by 4 bases, and 10 bases separated the two germline ends. The CDR3 extends over 14 amino acids. The germline V gene encodes CDR1 SGHVS and CDR2 FQNEAQ.

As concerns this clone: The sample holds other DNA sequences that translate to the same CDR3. The CDR3 spells CASSLGLAGYNEQFF. The CDR3 nucleotides read TGTGCCAGCAGCTTAGGACTAGCGGGCTACAATGAGCAGTTCTTC. This sequence joins TRBV7-2 and TRBJ2-1; 10 nucleotides line up with TRBD2. The CDR3 runs to 15 residues. The germline gives CDR1 SGHTA, CDR2 FQGNSA. Trimming took 1 base from V and 3 from J; bases not matched to a gene: 0.

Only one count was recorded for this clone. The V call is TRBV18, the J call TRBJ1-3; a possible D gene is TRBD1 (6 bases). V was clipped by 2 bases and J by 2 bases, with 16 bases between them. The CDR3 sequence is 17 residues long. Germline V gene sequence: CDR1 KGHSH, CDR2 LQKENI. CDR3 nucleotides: TGTGCCAGCTCACCAGGTACAGGGACGCGAGCTGGAAACACCATATATTTT. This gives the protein CASSPGTGTRAGNTIYF.

The CDR3 sequence is CASSQGLALYNEQFF. The CDR3 nucleotides read TGCGCCAGCAGCCAAGGACTAGCGCTATACAATGAGCAGTTCTTC. The chain has TRBV4-1 and TRBJ2-1, with 8 bases that match TRBD2. J gave up 4 bases and V 1 base, and 3 bases lay outside the gene matches. From germline, CDR1 is MGHRA and CDR2 YSYEKL. The CDR3 has 15 amino acids.

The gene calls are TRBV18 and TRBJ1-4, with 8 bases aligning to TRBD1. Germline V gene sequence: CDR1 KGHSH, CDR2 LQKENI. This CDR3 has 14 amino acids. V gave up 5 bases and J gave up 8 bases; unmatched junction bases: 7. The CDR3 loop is CASSTGGKEEKLFF. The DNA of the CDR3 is TGTGCCAGCTCAACAGGGGGAAAAGAAGAAAAACTGTTTTTT.

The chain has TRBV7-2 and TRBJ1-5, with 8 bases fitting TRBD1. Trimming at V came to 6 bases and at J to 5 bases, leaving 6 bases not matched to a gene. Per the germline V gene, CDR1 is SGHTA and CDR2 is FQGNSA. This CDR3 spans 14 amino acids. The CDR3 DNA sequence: TGTGCCAGCAGTTCTCAGGGGGCCGATCAGCCCCAGCATTTT. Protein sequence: CASSSQGADQPQHF.

The CDR3 nucleotides read TGTGCCAGTAGGGACAGGGGTTTCTCTGGAAACACCATATATTTT. Its protein is CASRDRGFSGNTIYF. The chain combines TRBV19 with TRBJ1-3; 9 bases align to TRBD1. V was clipped by 6 bases and J by 0 bases; unmatched bases: 3. This CDR3 is 15 amino acids long. CDR1 and CDR2 from the germline V gene are LNHDA and SQIVND (reference sequence).

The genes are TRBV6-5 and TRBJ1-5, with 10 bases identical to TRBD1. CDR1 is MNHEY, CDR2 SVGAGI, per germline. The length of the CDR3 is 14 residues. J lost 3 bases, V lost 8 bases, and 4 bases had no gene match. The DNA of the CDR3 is TGTGCCAGCGGGACAGGGGCCAACAATCAGCCCCAGCATTTT. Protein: CASGTGANNQPQHF.

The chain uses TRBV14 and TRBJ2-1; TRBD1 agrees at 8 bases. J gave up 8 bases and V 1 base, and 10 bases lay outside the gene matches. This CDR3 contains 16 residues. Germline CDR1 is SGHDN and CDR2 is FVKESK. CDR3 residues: CASSQVIWQGAHEQFF. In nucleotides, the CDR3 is TGTGCCAGCAGCCAAGTAATATGGCAGGGGGCCCATGAGCAGTTCTTC.

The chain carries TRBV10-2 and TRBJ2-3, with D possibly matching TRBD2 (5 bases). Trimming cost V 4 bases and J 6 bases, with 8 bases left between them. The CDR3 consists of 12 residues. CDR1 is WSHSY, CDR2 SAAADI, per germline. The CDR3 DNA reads TGCGCCAGCAGTGGAGGGCCGGATACGCAGTATTTT. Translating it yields CASSGGPDTQYF.

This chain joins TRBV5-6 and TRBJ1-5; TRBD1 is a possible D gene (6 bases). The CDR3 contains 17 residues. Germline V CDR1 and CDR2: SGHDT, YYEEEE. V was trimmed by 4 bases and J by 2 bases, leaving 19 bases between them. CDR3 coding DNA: TGTGCCAGCAGCCGGGGGTACAGGGCGGGAGGCAATCAGCCCCAGCATTTT. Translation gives CASSRGYRAGGNQPQHF. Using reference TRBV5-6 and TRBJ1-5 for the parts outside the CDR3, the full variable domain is DAGVTQSPTHLIKTRGQQVTLRCSPKSGHDTVSWYQQALGQGPQFIFQYYEEEERQRGNFPDRFSGHQFPNYSSELNVNALLLGDSALYLCASSRGYRAGGNQPQHFGDGTRLSIL.

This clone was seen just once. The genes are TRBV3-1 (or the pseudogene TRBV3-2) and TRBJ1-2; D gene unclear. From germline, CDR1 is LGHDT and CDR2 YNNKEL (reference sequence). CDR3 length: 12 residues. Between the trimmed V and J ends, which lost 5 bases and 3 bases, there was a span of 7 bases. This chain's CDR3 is CASSDTYYGYTF. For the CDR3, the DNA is TGTGCCAGCAGCGACACCTACTATGGCTACACCTTC.

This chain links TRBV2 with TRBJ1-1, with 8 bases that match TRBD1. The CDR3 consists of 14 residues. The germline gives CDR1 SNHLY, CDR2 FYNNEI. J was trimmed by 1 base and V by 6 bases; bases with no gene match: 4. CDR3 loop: CASRAGTGNTEAFF. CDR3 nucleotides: TGTGCCAGCAGAGCCGGGACAGGGAACACTGAAGCTTTCTTT.

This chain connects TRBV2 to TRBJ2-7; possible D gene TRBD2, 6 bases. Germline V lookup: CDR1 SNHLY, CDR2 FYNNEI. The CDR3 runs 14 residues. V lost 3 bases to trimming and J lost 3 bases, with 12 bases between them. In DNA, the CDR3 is TGTGCCAGCAGTGAGAGGAGGGAAAGCTACGAGCAGTACGTC. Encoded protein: CASSERRESYEQYV.